This TCR beta chain was profiled in a study of Ad26.COV2.S vaccination and SARS-CoV-2 variants. Study in general: By the intramuscular route, Ad26.COV2.S was given once, or twice 56 days apart.

Study-wide findings and caveats: Non-spike TCR breadth was similar in vaccine and placebo recipients.

In the case of this clone: What it recognizes is unknown.

The protocol was immunoSEQ multiplex PCR, while the TCRdb copy is restricted to in-frame clones and leaves out a portion. The sample has roughly 510,000 clones, 87% seen once; the top ten hold roughly 12%. Regarding treatment: 15 to 20 received Ad26.COV2.S at low or high dose, single or two shots; 5 received placebo; per-sample allocation not given. At day 63 after the first vaccine or placebo injection, samples were drawn. This person who donated was an adult of 18-55 years in Boston. The source is a person between 18 and 65 years old who received the Ad26.COV2.S COVID-19 vaccine or a placebo. Sequences were derived from peripheral blood, sampled in a trial of Ad26.COV2.S vaccine versus placebo.

CDR3 loop: CASSRGLAGHEQYF. Written as DNA, the CDR3 is TGTGCCAGCAGCCGCGGACTAGCGGGACACGAGCAGTACTTC. The chain couples TRBV7-2 to TRBJ2-7; TRBD2 matches 12 bases. There are 14 residues in the CDR3. V shed 5 bases, J shed 5 bases, and the junction held 4 bases outside the gene matches. CDR1 is SGHTA and CDR2 is FQGNSA in the germline V gene. The full variable domain, completed using reference TRBV7-2 and TRBJ2-7, is GAGVSQSPSNKVTEKGKDVELRCDPISGHTALYWYRQSLGQGLEFLIYFQGNSAPDKSGLPSDRFSAERTGGSVSTLTIQRTQQEDSAVYLCASSRGLAGHEQYFGPGTRLTVT.